This is a list of T cell receptor beta chains from one sample in a study of vaccination effects on CD4 cells after COVID-19. Antigen specificity for these receptors is unknown. Assay used: immunoSEQ multiplex PCR; TCRdb lists only in-frame clones, some missing. The table lists more than 60,000 clones, approximately 72% of them singletons, with roughly 25% in the top ten. The sample consisted of CD4+ T cells from PBMCs cultured without peptide, taken before COVID-19 vaccination. The receptors were sampled from a human donor who had a prior SARS-CoV-2 infection. Each CDR3 is given with its conserved first and last residue. D genes are given only for firm matches. Rows give clone size only sometimes, using once, few, many, or a class for an expanded clone.

- | TRBJ1-4 | TRBV9 | - | TGTGCCAGCAGCGGGAGGACGGTTGCTAATGAAAAACTGTTTTTT | CASSGRTVANEKLFF
- | TRBJ1-5 | TRBV7-9 | few | TGTGCCAGCAGCGCGACAGTTAATCAGCCCCAGCATTTT | CASSATVNQPQHF
- | TRBJ2-2 | TRBV11-3 | - | TGTGCCAGCAGCTTCGGGATTTCGGACGCCGGGGAGCTGTTTTTT | CASSFGISDAGELFF
- | TRBJ1-1 | TRBV15 | - | TGTGCCACCAGCAGAGATGGGACATTGAACACTGAAGCTTTCTTT | CATSRDGTLNTEAFF
TRBD1 | TRBJ2-7 | TRBV9 | - | TGTGCCAGCAGCGTCACAGGGGCCGGGGAGCAGTACTTC | CASSVTGAGEQYF
- | TRBJ2-1 | TRBV11-3 | - | TGTGCCAGCAGCTCGGGGGGCCTCTACAATGAGCAGTTCTTC | CASSSGGLYNEQFF
- | TRBJ2-2 | TRBV28 | - | TGTGCCAGCAGTTTATTTGCCGGGGAGCTGTTTTTT | CASSLFAGELFF
TRBD1 | TRBJ2-7 | TRBV5-1 | few | TGCGCCAGCAGCTTTTCGCAGGGGGATAGCGAGCAGTACTTC | CASSFSQGDSEQYF
TRBD1 | TRBJ2-7 | TRBV18 | few | TGTGCCAGCCGAAGACAGGGTAACGAGCAGTACTTC | CASRRQGNEQYF
- | TRBJ2-7 | TRBV14 | - | TGTGCCAGCTCCCCTACCTGGGACGAGCAGTACTTC | CASSPTWDEQYF
- | TRBJ1-5 | TRBV18 | - | TGTGCCAGCTCACCCGATACGGGATCCGGGTTCGGGAATCAGCCCCAGCATTTT | CASSPDTGSGFGNQPQHF
- | TRBJ2-5 | TRBV4-2 | - | TGTGCCAGCAGCCAAGAATCCAGCCAAGAGACCCAGTACTTC | CASSQESSQETQYF
TRBD1 | TRBJ1-3 | TRBV7-9 | few | TGTGCCAGCAGCCTAACGCTTGGGACAGCCTCTGGAAACACCATATATTTT | CASSLTLGTASGNTIYF
- | TRBJ1-6 | TRBV18 | hyperexpanded | TGTGCCAGCTCACCAAGGAGTTTGGGGACGTCGGGCTCACCCCTCCACTTT | CASSPRSLGTSGSPLHF
TRBD1 | TRBJ1-4 | TRBV5-1 | - | TGCGCCAGCAGCTTGAACACCGGGACAGGGGTTGAAAAACTGTTTTTT | CASSLNTGTGVEKLFF
- | TRBJ1-5 | TRBV3-1/TRBV3-2 | - | TGTGCCAGCAGCCGTGGACTCGAGACAGCCCTCAATCAGCCCCAGCATTTT | CASSRGLETALNQPQHF
- | TRBJ2-7 | TRBV5-1 | - | TGCGCCAGCAGCCCTAACGTTGGGGAAACCTACGAGCAGTACTTC | CASSPNVGETYEQYF
- | TRBJ1-5 | TRBV19 | - | TGTGCCAGTAAAAGCCTACTAATTAAGACAGGACGCAATCAGCCCCAGCATTTT | CASKSLLIKTGRNQPQHF
- | TRBJ2-3 | TRBV6-5 | - | TGTGCCAGCAGTTACTACCCCACAGATACGCAGTATTTT | CASSYYPTDTQYF
TRBD2 | TRBJ2-1 | TRBV7-3 | - | TGTGCCAGCAGCGGCCAGGGACTAGCGGGGGAGGGAAGTGAGCAGTTCTTC | CASSGQGLAGEGSEQFF
- | TRBJ2-7 | TRBV7-3 | - | TGTGCCAGCAGCGTAGGTGGGGGAACCTACGAGCAGTACTTC | CASSVGGGTYEQYF
TRBD1 | TRBJ2-5 | TRBV15 | - | TGTGCCACCAGCAGAGATCGGGGGACAGGGAACCAAGAGACCCAGTACTTC | CATSRDRGTGNQETQYF
- | TRBJ2-2 | TRBV3-1/TRBV3-2 | - | TGTGCCAGCAGCCAAAAGGGACGGGAGCGGACCGGGGAGCTGTTTTTT | CASSQKGRERTGELFF
- | TRBJ2-7 | TRBV9 | - | TGTGCCAGCAGCGTAGATCTGTTGGGGCGCGAGCAGTACTTC | CASSVDLLGREQYF
TRBD1 | TRBJ2-7 | TRBV27 | - | TGTGCCAGCAGTTTACTCTGGACGGGACAGGGGTACGAGCAGTACTTC | CASSLLWTGQGYEQYF
- | TRBJ2-5 | TRBV10-3 | - | TGTGCCACCTCTTTCGAGAGAGAAGAGACCCAGTACTTC | CATSFEREETQYF
TRBD1 | TRBJ1-2 | TRBV5-1 | - | TGCGCCAGCAGGAGAACAGGGGGAAGTAGGGACTATGGCTACACCTTC | CASRRTGGSRDYGYTF
TRBD2 | TRBJ2-7 | TRBV7-3 | - | TGTGCCAGCAGTCAAGCGGGAGGGCCTTTCTCCGAGCAGTACTTC | CASSQAGGPFSEQYF
- | TRBJ2-1 | TRBV28 | - | TGTGCCAGCAGTCCTCCCGACAGGGGACTAGCCAATGAGCAGTTCTTC | CASSPPDRGLANEQFF
TRBD2 | TRBJ2-3 | TRBV7-2 | - | TGTGCCATCCGCCGGTCGGAGCGGGGGGACCCCACAGATACGCAGTATTTT | CAIRRSERGDPTDTQYF
- | TRBJ1-6 | TRBV7-2 | - | TGTGCCAGCAGCTTAGTTGGGTCGAATTCACCCCTCCACTTT | CASSLVGSNSPLHF
- | TRBJ1-1 | TRBV6-5 | - | TGTGCCAGCAGTTACTCGGCCAGCAGCACTGAAGCTTTCTTT | CASSYSASSTEAFF
- | TRBJ2-2 | TRBV5-1 | - | TGCGCCAGCAGCTTGGAGTCAGGGATGAACACCGGGGAGCTGTTTTTT | CASSLESGMNTGELFF
TRBD2 | TRBJ2-3 | TRBV6-2/TRBV6-3 | - | TGTGCCAGCAGTTCGTCTCTAGCGGGAGGGACAGATACGCAGTATTTT | CASSSSLAGGTDTQYF
TRBD1 | TRBJ2-3 | TRBV10-3 | - | TGTGCCATCAGTGACTGGACAGGACCCACAGATACGCAGTATTTT | CAISDWTGPTDTQYF
TRBD2 | TRBJ2-1 | TRBV3-1/TRBV3-2 | - | TGTGCCAGCAGGCGCGGCGGGGCGGGAGAGAACTACAATGAGCAGTTCTTC | CASRRGGAGENYNEQFF
- | TRBJ1-2 | TRBV7-2 | - | TGTGCCAGCGGGCGCATGCTGGGGTATGGCTACACCTTC | CASGRMLGYGYTF
TRBD2 | TRBJ2-1 | TRBV7-9 | - | TGTGCCAGCAGCTACACCCGAGGCGGGGGGACCTACAATGAGCAGTTCTTC | CASSYTRGGGTYNEQFF
TRBD1 | TRBJ1-5 | TRBV10-1 | - | TGCGCCAGCAGTGAGGAGACAGGGGGCAATCAGCCCCAGCATTTT | CASSEETGGNQPQHF
- | TRBJ2-5 | TRBV7-9 | - | TGTGCCAGCAGCTCTGTCGGGACCCGACTCATCCCGACCCAGTACTTC | CASSSVGTRLIPTQYF
- | TRBJ2-2 | TRBV4-2 | few | TGTGCCAGCAGCCAAATTCCGGCCAGAGCCCGCCTTAAGCGAGACACCGGGGAGCTGTTTTTT | CASSQIPARARLKRDTGELFF